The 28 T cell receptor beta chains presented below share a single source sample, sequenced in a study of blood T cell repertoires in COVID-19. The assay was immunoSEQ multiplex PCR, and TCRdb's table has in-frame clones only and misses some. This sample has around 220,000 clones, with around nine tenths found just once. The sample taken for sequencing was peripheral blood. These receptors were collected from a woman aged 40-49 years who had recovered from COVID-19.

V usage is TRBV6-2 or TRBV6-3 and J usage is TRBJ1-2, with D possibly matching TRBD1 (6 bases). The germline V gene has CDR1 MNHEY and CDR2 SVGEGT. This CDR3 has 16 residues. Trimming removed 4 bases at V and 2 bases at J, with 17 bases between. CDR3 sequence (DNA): TGTGCCAGCAGTTTGACAACAGGGCTTCGGAACTATGGCTACACCTTC. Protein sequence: CASSLTTGLRNYGYTF.

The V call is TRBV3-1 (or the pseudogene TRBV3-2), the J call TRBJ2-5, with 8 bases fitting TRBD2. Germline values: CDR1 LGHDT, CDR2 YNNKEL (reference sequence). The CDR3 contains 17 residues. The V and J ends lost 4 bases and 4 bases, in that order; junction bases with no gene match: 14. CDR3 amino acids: CASSLTPGGRRGETQYF. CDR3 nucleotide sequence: TGTGCCAGCAGCCTTACGCCAGGCGGGAGGAGGGGAGAGACCCAGTACTTC.

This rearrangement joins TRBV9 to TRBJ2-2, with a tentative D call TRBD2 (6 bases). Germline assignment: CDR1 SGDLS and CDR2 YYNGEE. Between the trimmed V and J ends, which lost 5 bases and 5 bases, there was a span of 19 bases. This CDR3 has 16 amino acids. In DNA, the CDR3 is TGTGCCAGCAGTCGGGGGAGCGGCGGGTATACCGGGGAGCTGTTTTTT. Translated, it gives CASSRGSGGYTGELFF. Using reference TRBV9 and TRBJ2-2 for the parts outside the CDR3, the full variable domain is DSGVTQTPKHLITATGQRVTLRCSPRSGDLSVYWYQQSLDQGLQFLIQYYNGEERAKGNILERFSAQQFPDLHSELNLSSLELGDSALYFCASSRGSGGYTGELFFGEGSRLTVL.

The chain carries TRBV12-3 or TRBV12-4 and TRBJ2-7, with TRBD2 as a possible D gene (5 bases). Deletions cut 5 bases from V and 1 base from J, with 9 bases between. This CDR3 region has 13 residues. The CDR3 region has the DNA TGTGCCAGCAGTCTAGGGAGTTCCTACGAGCAGTACTTC. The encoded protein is CASSLGSSYEQYF.

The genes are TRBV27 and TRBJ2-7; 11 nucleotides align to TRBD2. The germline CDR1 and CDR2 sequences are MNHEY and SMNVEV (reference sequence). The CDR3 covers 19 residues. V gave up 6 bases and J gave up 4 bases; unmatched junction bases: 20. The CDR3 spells CASSYYPPITSGSTYEQYF. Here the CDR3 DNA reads TGTGCCAGCAGCTATTACCCACCCATCACTAGCGGGAGCACGTACGAGCAGTACTTC.

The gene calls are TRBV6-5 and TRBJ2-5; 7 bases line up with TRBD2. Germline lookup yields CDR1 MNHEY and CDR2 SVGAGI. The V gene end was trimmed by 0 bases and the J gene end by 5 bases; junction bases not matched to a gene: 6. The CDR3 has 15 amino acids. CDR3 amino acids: CASSYSEGRGETQYF. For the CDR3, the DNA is TGTGCCAGCAGTTACTCGGAGGGGCGGGGGGAGACCCAGTACTTC.

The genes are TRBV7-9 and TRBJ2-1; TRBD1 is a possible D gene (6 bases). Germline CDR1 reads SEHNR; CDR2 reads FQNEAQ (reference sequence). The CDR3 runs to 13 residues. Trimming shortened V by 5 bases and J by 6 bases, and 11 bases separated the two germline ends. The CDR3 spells CASSTGQRNEQFF. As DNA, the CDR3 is TGTGCCAGCAGCACAGGACAGCGCAATGAGCAGTTCTTC.

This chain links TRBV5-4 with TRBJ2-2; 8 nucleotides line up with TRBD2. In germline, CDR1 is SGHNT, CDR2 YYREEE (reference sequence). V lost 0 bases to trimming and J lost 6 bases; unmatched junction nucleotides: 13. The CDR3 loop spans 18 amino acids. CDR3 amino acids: CASSLGDRGSTSAGELFF. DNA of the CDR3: TGTGCCAGCAGCTTGGGCGATCGGGGTTCGACTAGCGCCGGGGAGCTGTTTTTT.

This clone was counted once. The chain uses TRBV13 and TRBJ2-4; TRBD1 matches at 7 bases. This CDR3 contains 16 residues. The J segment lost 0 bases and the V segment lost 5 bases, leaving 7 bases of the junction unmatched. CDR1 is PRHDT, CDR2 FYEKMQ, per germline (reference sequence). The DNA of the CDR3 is TGTGCCAGCAGCCGACAGGGAGATGGAGCCAAAAACATTCAGTACTTC. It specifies CASSRQGDGAKNIQYF.

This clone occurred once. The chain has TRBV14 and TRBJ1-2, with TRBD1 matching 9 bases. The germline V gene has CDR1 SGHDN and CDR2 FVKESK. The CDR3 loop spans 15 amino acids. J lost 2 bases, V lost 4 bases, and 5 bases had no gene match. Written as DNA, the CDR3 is TGTGCCAGCAGCCCTTTCGGACAGGGGAACTATGGCTACACCTTC. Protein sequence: CASSPFGQGNYGYTF.

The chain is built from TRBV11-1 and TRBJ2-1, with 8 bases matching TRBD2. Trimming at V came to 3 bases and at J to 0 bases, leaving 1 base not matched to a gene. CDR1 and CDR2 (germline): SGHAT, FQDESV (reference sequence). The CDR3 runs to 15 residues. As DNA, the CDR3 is TGTGCCAGCAGCTTCGGGAGGGGCTCCTACAATGAGCAGTTCTTC. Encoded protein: CASSFGRGSYNEQFF.

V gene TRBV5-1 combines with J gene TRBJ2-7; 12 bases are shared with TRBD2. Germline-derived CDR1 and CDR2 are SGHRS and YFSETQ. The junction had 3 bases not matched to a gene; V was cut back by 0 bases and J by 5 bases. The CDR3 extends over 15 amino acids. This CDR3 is CASSLGLAGVDEQYF. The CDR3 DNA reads TGCGCCAGCAGCTTGGGACTAGCGGGAGTAGACGAGCAGTACTTC.

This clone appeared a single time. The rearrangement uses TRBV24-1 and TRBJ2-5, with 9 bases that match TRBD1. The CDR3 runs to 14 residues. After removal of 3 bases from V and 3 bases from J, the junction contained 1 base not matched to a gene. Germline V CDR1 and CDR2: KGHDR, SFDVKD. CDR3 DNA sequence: TGTGCCACCAGTGATGGGACAGGGAAAGAGACCCAGTACTTC. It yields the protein CATSDGTGKETQYF.

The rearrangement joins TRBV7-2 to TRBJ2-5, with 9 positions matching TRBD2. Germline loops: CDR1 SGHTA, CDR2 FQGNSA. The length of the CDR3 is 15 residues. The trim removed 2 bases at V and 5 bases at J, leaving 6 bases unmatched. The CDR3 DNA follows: TGTGCCAGCAGCTTAACCCGACTAGCGGCGGAGACCCAGTACTTC. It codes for CASSLTRLAAETQYF.

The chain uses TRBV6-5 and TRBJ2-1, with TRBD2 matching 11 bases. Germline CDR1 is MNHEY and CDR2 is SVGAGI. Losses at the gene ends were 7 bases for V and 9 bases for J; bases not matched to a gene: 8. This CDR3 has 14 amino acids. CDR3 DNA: TGTGCCAGCAAGGTCGCTAGCGGGGGGTTTGAGCAGTTCTTC. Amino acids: CASKVASGGFEQFF.

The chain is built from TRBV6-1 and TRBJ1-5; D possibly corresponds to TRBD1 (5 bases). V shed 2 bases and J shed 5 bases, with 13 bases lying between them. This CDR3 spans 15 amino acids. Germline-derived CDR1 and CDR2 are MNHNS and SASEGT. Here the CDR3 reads CASSERGAGHQPQHF. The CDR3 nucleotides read TGTGCCAGCAGTGAAAGAGGGGCGGGACATCAGCCCCAGCATTTT.

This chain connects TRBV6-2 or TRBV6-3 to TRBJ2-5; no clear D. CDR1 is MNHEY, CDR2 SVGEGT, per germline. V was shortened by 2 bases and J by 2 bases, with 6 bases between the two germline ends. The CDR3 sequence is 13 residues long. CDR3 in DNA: TGTGCCAGCAGTTACGGGCTACAAGAGACCCAGTACTTC. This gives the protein CASSYGLQETQYF.

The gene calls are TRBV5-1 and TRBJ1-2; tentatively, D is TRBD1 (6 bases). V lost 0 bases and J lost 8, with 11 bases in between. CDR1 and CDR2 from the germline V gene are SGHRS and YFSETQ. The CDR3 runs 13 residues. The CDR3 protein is CASSLERGGGYTF. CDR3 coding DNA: TGCGCCAGCAGCTTGGAGCGGGGGGGCGGCTACACCTTC.

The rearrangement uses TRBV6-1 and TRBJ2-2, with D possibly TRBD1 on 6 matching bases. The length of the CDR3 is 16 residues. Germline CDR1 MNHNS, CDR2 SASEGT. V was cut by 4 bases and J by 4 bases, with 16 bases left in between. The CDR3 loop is CASSAPTGSPTGELFF. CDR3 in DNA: TGTGCCAGCAGTGCCCCGACAGGTTCACCCACCGGGGAGCTGTTTTTT.

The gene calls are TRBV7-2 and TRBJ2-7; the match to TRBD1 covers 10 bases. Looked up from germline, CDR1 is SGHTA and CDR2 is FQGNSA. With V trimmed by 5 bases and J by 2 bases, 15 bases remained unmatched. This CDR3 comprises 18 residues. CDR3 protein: CASSPIAEWGQGPYEQYF. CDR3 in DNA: TGTGCCAGCAGCCCCATCGCCGAGTGGGGACAGGGGCCCTACGAGCAGTACTTC.

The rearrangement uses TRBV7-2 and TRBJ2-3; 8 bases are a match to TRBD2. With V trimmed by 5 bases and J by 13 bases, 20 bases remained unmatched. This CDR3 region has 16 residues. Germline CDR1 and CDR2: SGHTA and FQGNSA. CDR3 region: CASSPREGLWGSRKYF. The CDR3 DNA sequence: TGTGCCAGCAGCCCCCGGGAGGGGCTATGGGGGAGTAGAAAGTATTTT.

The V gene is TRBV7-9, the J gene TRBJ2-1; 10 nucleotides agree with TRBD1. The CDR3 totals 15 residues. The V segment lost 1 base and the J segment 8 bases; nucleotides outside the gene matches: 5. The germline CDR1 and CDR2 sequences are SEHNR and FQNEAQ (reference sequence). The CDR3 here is CASSLEGQGRDEQFF. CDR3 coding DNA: TGTGCCAGCAGCTTAGAGGGACAGGGGAGGGATGAGCAGTTCTTC.

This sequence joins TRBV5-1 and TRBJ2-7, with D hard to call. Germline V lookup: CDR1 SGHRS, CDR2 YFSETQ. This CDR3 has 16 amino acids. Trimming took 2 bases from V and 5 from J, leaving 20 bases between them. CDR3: CASSFGSTQSRDEQYF. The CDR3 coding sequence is TGCGCCAGCAGCTTCGGGTCTACCCAGTCTCGGGACGAGCAGTACTTC.

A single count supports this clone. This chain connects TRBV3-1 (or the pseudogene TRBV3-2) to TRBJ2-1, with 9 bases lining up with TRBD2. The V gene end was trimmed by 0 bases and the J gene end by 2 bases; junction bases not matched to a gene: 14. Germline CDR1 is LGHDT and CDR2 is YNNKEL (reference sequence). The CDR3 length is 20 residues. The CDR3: CASSQDIGGGAQSTYNEQFF. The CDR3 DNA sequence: TGTGCCAGCAGCCAAGATATCGGCGGGGGGGCCCAATCGACCTACAATGAGCAGTTCTTC.

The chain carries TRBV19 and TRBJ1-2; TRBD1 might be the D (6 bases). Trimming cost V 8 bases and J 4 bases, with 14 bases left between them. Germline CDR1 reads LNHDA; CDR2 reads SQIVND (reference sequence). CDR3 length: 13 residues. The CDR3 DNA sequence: TGTGCCAGTCGAGATGGGGGCAGCTATGGCTACACCTTC. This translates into CASRDGGSYGYTF.

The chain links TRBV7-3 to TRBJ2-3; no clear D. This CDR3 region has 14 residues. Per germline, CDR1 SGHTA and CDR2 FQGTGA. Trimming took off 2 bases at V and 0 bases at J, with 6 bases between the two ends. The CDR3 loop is CASSLEASTDTQYF. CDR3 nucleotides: TGTGCCAGCAGCTTAGAAGCTAGCACAGATACGCAGTATTTT.

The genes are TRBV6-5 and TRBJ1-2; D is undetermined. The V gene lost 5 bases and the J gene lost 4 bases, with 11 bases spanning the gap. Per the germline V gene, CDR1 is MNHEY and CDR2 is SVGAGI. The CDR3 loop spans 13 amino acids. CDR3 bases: TGTGCCAGCAGTAGCACTTTTTTCTATGGCTACACCTTC. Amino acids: CASSSTFFYGYTF.

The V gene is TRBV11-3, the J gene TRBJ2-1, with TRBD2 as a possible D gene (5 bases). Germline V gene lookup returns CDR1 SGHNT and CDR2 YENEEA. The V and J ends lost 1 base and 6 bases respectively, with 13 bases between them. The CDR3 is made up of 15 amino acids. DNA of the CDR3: TGTGCCAGCAGCTTAGGTCGTCTAGCAGTCAATGAGCAGTTCTTC. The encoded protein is CASSLGRLAVNEQFF.